This is a list of T cell receptor beta chains from one sample in a study of T cell repertoires in cytomegalovirus infection. TCRdb re-called the reads with MiXCR, one entry per CDR3 protein. The sample has about 740,000 distinct CDR3 sequences; approximately 40% are singletons. The sample was PBMCs. Every receptor here comes from a human donor in good health (CMV status not recorded). Some clones in this sample may be carry-over from other donors' samples. Both conserved end residues are part of each CDR3. A D gene is named only where the DNA matches it firmly. The size of a clone is reported for some rows only, either as once, few or many, or as a class for expanded clones.

>.|TRBV7-9|TRBD2|TRBJ2-7
CASSTMGLAGAPSYEQYF
TGTGCCAGCAGCACTATGGGACTAGCGGGAGCCCCCTCCTACGAGCAGTACTTC
>few|TRBV6-6|TRBD1|TRBJ2-7
CASSYSGQAEQYF
TGTGCCAGCAGTTACTCGGGACAGGCGGAGCAGTACTTC
>.|TRBV20-1|.|TRBJ1-4
CSASRQPLNEKLFF
TGCAGTGCTAGCCGTCAGCCACTTAATGAAAAACTGTTTTTT
>few|TRBV11-2|TRBD1|TRBJ1-6
CASSVNRGAPLHF
TGTGCCAGCAGCGTCAACAGGGGGGCGCCCCTCCACTTT
>.|TRBV7-6|TRBD1|TRBJ2-3
CASSFIQGGTDTQYF
TGTGCCAGCAGCTTCATCCAGGGGGGCACAGATACGCAGTATTTT
>few|TRBV7-6|.|TRBJ1-4
CASSLGAVNEKLFF
TGTGCCAGCAGCTTAGGGGCAGTCAATGAAAAACTGTTTTTT
>.|TRBV29-1|TRBD1|TRBJ1-4
CSVAWTGDEKLFF
TGCAGCGTTGCTTGGACAGGGGACGAAAAACTGTTTTTT
>many|TRBV11-2|TRBD1|TRBJ1-1
CASSLTGLTEAFF
TGTGCCAGCAGCCTGACAGGGCTCACTGAAGCTTTCTTT
>.|TRBV5-1|TRBD2|TRBJ2-1
CASSTAASGPYNEQFF
TGCGCCAGCAGCACCGCGGCTAGCGGACCCTACAATGAGCAGTTCTTC
>.|TRBV19|.|TRBJ2-2
CASNGPQDTGELFF
TGTGCCAGCAATGGCCCCCAAGACACCGGGGAGCTGTTTTTT
>once|TRBV6-5|.|TRBJ1-1
CASSFRSLDFF
TGTGCCAGCAGTTTCCGCTCATTAGATTTCTTT
>.|TRBV2|.|TRBJ2-4
CASSGGQRDIQYF
TGTGCCAGCAGTGGGGGACAGCGGGACATTCAGTACTTC
>few|TRBV4-1|.|TRBJ2-7
CASSQDRGNYEQYF
TGCGCCAGCAGCCAAGATCGGGGTAACTACGAGCAGTACTTC
>.|TRBV7-9|.|TRBJ2-7
CASSGHDGWVQYF
TGTGCCAGCAGTGGGCACGACGGGTGGGTGCAGTACTTC
>few|TRBV7-7|.|TRBJ2-1
CASSLGTRTDNEQFF
TGTGCTAGCAGCTTAGGTACGAGGACAGACAATGAGCAGTTCTTC
>.|TRBV12-3/TRBV12-4|TRBD1|TRBJ1-1
CASSPYRGGTEAFF
TGTGCCAGCAGTCCTTACAGGGGAGGCACTGAAGCTTTCTTT
>.|TRBV19|TRBD2|TRBJ2-2
CASSILAARTGELFF
TGTGCCAGTAGTATTCTAGCGGCCCGCACCGGGGAGCTGTTTTTT
>few|TRBV7-2|TRBD1|TRBJ1-1
CASSYDRAEAFF
TGTGCCAGCAGCTACGACAGGGCTGAAGCTTTCTTT
>.|TRBV28|.|TRBJ1-5
CASSFLAGAQPQHF
.
>.|TRBV14|.|TRBJ2-2
CASSPRLETGELFF
TGTGCCAGCAGCCCCCGATTAGAGACCGGGGAGCTGTTTTTT
>few|TRBV3-1|.|TRBJ2-1
CASSLGSLEFF
TGTGCCAGCAGCCTCGGGTCTCTGGAGTTCTTC
>.|TRBV15|.|TRBJ2-1
CATSRVPGEPYNEQFF
TGTGCCACCAGCAGAGTTCCGGGGGAGCCCTACAATGAGCAGTTCTTC
>.|TRBV6-2/TRBV6-3|.|TRBJ1-5
CASSDGTRAGNQPQHF
TGTGCCAGCAGTGACGGGACCCGAGCAGGCAATCAGCCCCAGCATTTT
>few|TRBV10-3|.|TRBJ2-5
CAISDWETQYF
TGTGCCATCAGTGATTGGGAGACCCAGTACTTC
>once|TRBV19|.|TRBJ1-5
CATLSNEGLGNQPQHF
TGTGCCACTCTCAGTAATGAGGGTCTGGGCAATCAGCCCCAGCATTTT
>.|TRBV10-3|TRBD1|TRBJ1-2
CAISDPKGGFYGYTF
TGTGCCATCAGTGACCCTAAAGGGGGCTTTTATGGCTACACCTTC
>.|TRBV15|TRBD1|TRBJ2-2
CATKGDRGAFGELFF
TGTGCCACCAAGGGAGACAGGGGGGCTTTCGGGGAGCTGTTTTTT
>few|TRBV10-3|TRBD1|TRBJ2-7
CAISDSGTGFHEQYF
TGTGCCATCAGCGATTCCGGGACAGGGTTTCACGAGCAGTACTTC
>.|TRBV27|.|TRBJ1-5
CASSLYSGASNQPQHF
TGTGCCAGCAGTCTCTATTCAGGCGCTAGCAATCAGCCCCAGCATTTT
>.|TRBV12-3/TRBV12-4|TRBD2|TRBJ2-3
CASNPSGRDTDTQYF
TGTGCCAGCAACCCGAGCGGGAGGGATACAGATACGCAGTATTTT
>.|TRBV12-3/TRBV12-4|TRBD2|TRBJ2-5
CASRGGVLYQETQYF
TGTGCCAGCAGGGGGGGGGTCCTGTACCAAGAGACCCAGTACTTC
>few|TRBV28|.|TRBJ1-2
CASRDNRSYGYTF
TGTGCCAGCCGGGACAACCGTTCCTATGGCTACACCTTC
>.|TRBV28|TRBD1|TRBJ1-2
CASSLQPGQGYGYTF
TGTGCCAGCAGTTTACAACCGGGACAGGGGTATGGCTACACCTTC
>many|TRBV7-8|TRBD2|TRBJ2-5
CASSLGLAGGNQETQYF
TGTGCCAGCAGCTTAGGACTAGCGGGGGGCAACCAAGAGACCCAGTACTTC
>few|TRBV14|.|TRBJ1-2
CASSQALPLANYGYTF
TGTGCCAGCAGCCAAGCCCTTCCTCTAGCTAACTATGGCTACACCTTC